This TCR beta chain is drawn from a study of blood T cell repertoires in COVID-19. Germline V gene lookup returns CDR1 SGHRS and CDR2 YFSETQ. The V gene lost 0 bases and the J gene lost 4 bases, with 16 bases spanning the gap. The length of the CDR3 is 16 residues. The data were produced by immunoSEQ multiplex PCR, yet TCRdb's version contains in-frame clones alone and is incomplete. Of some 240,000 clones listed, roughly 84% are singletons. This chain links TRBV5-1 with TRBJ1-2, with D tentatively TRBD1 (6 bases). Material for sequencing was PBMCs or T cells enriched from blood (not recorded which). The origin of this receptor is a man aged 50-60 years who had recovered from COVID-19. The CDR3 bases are TGCGCCAGCAGCTTGGAGGGGGTCGGATTCTTCTATGGCTACACCTTC. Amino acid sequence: CASSLEGVGFFYGYTF.